Below, one T cell receptor (beta chain) is given with its context. The data were obtained in a study of blood T cell repertoires in COVID-19. The wider study: T cells, B-cell-depleted T cells, or PBMCs supplied cDNA or gDNA.

The study counted Cohort 3 donors as recovered given two negative PCRs, clearance, or symptom resolution. Original analysis: It was from reference gene primer amplification that nucleated cell counts were estimated. Clones were sequenced by immunoSEQ multiplex PCR, and TCRdb holds only the in-frame ones, with some missing. That table is the source of V, J and clone size, and D and trimming were worked out from the DNA. The profile covers about 250,000 clones, with more than 85% appearing a single time and under 9.5% taken by the ten largest. The CDR3 consists of 15 residues. CDR1 and CDR2 (germline): LGHDT, YNNKEL (reference sequence). After removal of 5 bases from V and 4 bases from J, the junction contained 9 bases not matched to a gene.

This receptor was obtained from a man aged 40-55 years who had recovered from COVID-19. The sample consisted of PBMCs or T cells enriched from blood (not recorded which). V is TRBV3-1 (or the pseudogene TRBV3-2) and J is TRBJ1-2; 8 nucleotides align to TRBD1. CDR3 DNA: TGTGCCAGCAGCTGGGGGGCAGGGGGCGGCTATGGCTACACCTTC. Translating gives CASSWGAGGGYGYTF.